A selection of T cell receptor beta chains follows, all from one sample in a study of CD8 T cells in ankylosing spondylitis. TCRdb fed the 5' RACE reads into MiXCR, producing one record per CDR3 protein. Among about 400,000 distinct CDR3 sequences listed, about 22% were seen once. The material sequenced was blood, either unsorted or a sorted T cell fraction (not recorded which). The receptors were sampled from a male donor with ankylosing spondylitis. Both conserved end residues are part of each CDR3. D genes are given only for firm matches. Rows may omit the clone size; those that give it use once, few, many or a size class.

>.|TRBV6-1|.|TRBJ2-7
CASKPVEGSSYEQYF
TGTGCCAGCAAACCCGTCGAAGGGAGCTCCTACGAGCAGTACTTC
>TRBD2|TRBV20-1|few|TRBJ2-3
CSARTPSGRADTQYF
TGCAGTGCCAGAACCCCTAGCGGGAGGGCAGATACGCAGTATTTT
>TRBD2|TRBV3-1|.|TRBJ2-7
CASSQAGGHEQYF
TGTGCCAGCAGCCAAGCGGGAGGCCACGAGCAGTACTTC
>TRBD1|TRBV6-1|.|TRBJ1-5
CASSHYRDRGFISYQPQHF
TGTGCCAGCAGCCACTACCGGGACAGGGGCTTTATTTCTTATCAGCCCCAGCATTTT
>TRBD2|TRBV2|.|TRBJ2-1
CAGPPSGSVLNEQFF
TGTGCCGGTCCTCCTAGCGGGAGTGTGCTAAATGAGCAGTTCTTC
>.|TRBV14|.|TRBJ2-4
CASSQGNPENIQYF
TGTGCCAGCAGCCAAGGGAATCCGGAAAACATTCAGTACTTC
>.|TRBV24-1|few|TRBJ2-2
CATSEHKNTGELFF
TGTGCCACCAGTGAACACAAGAACACCGGGGAGCTGTTTTTT
>.|TRBV12-3/TRBV12-4|.|TRBJ1-5
CASGSSGTSGNQPQHF
TGTGCCAGCGGATCCTCCGGGACTTCCGGCAATCAGCCCCAGCATTTT
>TRBD2|TRBV5-1|many|TRBJ2-1
CASSRSGSIRNEQFF
TGCGCCAGCAGCCGTAGCGGGAGTATTAGGAATGAGCAGTTCTTC
>.|TRBV20-1|few|TRBJ2-3
CSASSGGWNRDTQYF
TGCAGTGCTAGTTCTGGGGGCTGGAATCGAGATACGCAGTATTTT
>.|TRBV20-1|.|TRBJ2-1
CSATYLSAYNEQFF
TGCAGTGCCACCTACTTATCGGCCTACAATGAGCAGTTCTTC
>TRBD1|TRBV12-3/TRBV12-4|.|TRBJ2-7
CASSPRDRGLNEQYF
TGTGCCAGCAGTCCTCGGGACAGGGGTCTCAACGAGCAGTACTTC
>TRBD2|TRBV7-2|.|TRBJ2-7
CASRTSGDLYEQYF
TGTGCCAGCAGGACTAGCGGGGACCTTTACGAGCAGTACTTC
>TRBD1|TRBV4-3|.|TRBJ1-1
CASSRNSGTGNTEAFF
TGCGCCAGCAGCCGGAACTCCGGGACAGGGAACACTGAAGCTTTCTTT
>.|TRBV20-1|few|TRBJ1-5
CSARDQQGYQPQHF
TGCAGTGCTAGAGATCAACAGGGTTATCAGCCCCAGCATTTT
>.|TRBV4-3|few|TRBJ2-7
CASSRDRRHSYEQYF
TGCGCCAGCAGCCGTGACAGGCGCCACTCCTACGAGCAGTACTTC
>TRBD2|TRBV11-2|few|TRBJ2-1
CASSKLAGRYNEQFF
TGTGCCAGCAGCAAGCTAGCGGGGCGCTACAATGAGCAGTTCTTC
>.|TRBV20-1|few|TRBJ2-2
CSAREVGTGELFF
TGCAGTGCTAGAGAAGTTGGCACCGGGGAGCTGTTTTTT
>TRBD1|TRBV7-2|.|TRBJ2-7
CASSSMVAGQGHYEQYF
TGTGCCAGCAGCTCAATGGTGGCGGGACAGGGGCACTACGAGCAGTACTTC
>.|TRBV7-9|few|TRBJ2-7
CASSLEAALTYEQYF
TGTGCCAGCAGCTTAGAAGCGGCACTAACCTACGAGCAGTACTTC
>.|TRBV7-3|.|TRBJ2-2
CASSKEGGANTGELFF
TGTGCCAGCAGCAAAGAGGGCGGAGCTAACACCGGGGAGCTGTTTTTT
>.|TRBV29-1|few|TRBJ2-5
CSVSRDTVTQYF
TGCAGCGTTTCCCGGGACACCGTGACCCAGTACTTC
>.|TRBV5-1|.|TRBJ2-6
CASSSGPSGANVLTF
TGCGCCAGCAGCTCCGGGCCCTCTGGGGCCAACGTCCTGACTTTC
>.|TRBV10-3|.|TRBJ2-7
CAISGPTYEQYF
TGTGCCATCAGTGGCCCAACCTACGAGCAGTACTTC
>TRBD2|TRBV10-3|.|TRBJ2-2
CAISDSSGSAGNTGELFF
TGTGCCATCAGTGATTCTAGCGGGAGTGCTGGGAACACCGGGGAGCTGTTTTTT
>.|TRBV20-1|few|TRBJ1-1
CSASLPTVFNTEAFF
TGCAGTGCTAGCCTACCTACAGTTTTTAACACTGAAGCTTTCTTT
>.|TRBV28|few|TRBJ1-2
CAISWDRGRTKGYTF
TGTGCCATCTCATGGGATCGGGGACGGACAAAGGGCTACACCTTC
>.|TRBV7-6|.|TRBJ2-7
CASSLARQSAYEQYF
TGTGCCAGCAGCTTAGCGAGACAGTCCGCCTACGAGCAGTACTTC
>.|TRBV7-2|few|TRBJ2-7
CASSLTRSGTYEQYF
TGTGCCAGCAGCTTAACCAGGTCGGGTACCTACGAGCAGTACTTC
>.|TRBV3-1|.|TRBJ1-2
CASSQALGRGFGYTF
TGTGCCAGCAGCCAAGCATTGGGCAGGGGTTTCGGCTACACCTTC
>.|TRBV5-1|few|TRBJ1-1
CASSFNRMNTEAFF
TGCGCCAGCAGCTTTAACAGAATGAACACTGAAGCTTTCTTT
>TRBD2|TRBV7-2|few|TRBJ2-2
CASSLWRERSGELFF
TGTGCCAGCAGCTTATGGCGGGAGAGATCCGGGGAGCTGTTTTTT
>TRBD2|TRBV24-1|few|TRBJ2-1
CATSDSTSGPENEQFF
TGTGCCACCAGTGATTCAACTAGCGGGCCAGAGAATGAGCAGTTCTTC
>.|TRBV3-1|few|TRBJ1-4
CASSQDPTSEKLFF
TGTGCCAGCAGCCAAGATCCGACTAGTGAAAAACTGTTTTTT
>.|TRBV12-3/TRBV12-4|few|TRBJ2-2
CASSQTATTGELFF
TGTGCCAGCAGTCAAACAGCGACCACCGGGGAGCTGTTTTTT
>.|TRBV6-1|few|TRBJ1-1
CASSGGEAFF
TGTGCCAGCAGTGGTGGCGAGGCTTTCTTT
>TRBD1|TRBV30|few|TRBJ1-2
CAWAGTANYGYTF
TGTGCCTGGGCCGGGACAGCTAACTATGGCTACACCTTC
>TRBD1|TRBV2|few|TRBJ1-2
CASSEIEGASGYTF
TGTGCCAGCAGTGAAATAGAGGGGGCGAGTGGCTACACCTTC
>.|TRBV10-2|.|TRBJ2-1
CASSADRSSYNEQFF
TGCGCCAGCAGCGCCGACAGGAGCTCCTACAATGAGCAGTTCTTC
>.|TRBV20-1|once|TRBJ1-1
CSARIGNTEAFF
TGCAGTGCTAGGATCGGGAACACTGAAGCTTTCTTT
>.|TRBV9|many|TRBJ2-5
CASSVGTADQETQYF
TGTGCCAGCAGCGTTGGGACGGCCGACCAAGAGACCCAGTACTTC
>TRBD1|TRBV7-9|few|TRBJ1-1
CASNNRDRGLLF
TGTGCCAGCAACAACCGGGACAGGGGGCTGCTGTTT
>TRBD1|TRBV7-3|.|TRBJ2-3
CASSSNRGRGTDTQYF
TGTGCCAGCAGCTCCAACAGGGGCAGAGGGACAGATACGCAGTATTTT